This paragraph covers one T cell receptor beta chain sequence. Its matching antigen is unknown. The investigators split CD4+ cells into a CD45RA+ naive subset and a CD45RA-negative memory subset. This CDR3 is built from 13 residues. The V and J ends lost 5 bases and 6 bases respectively, with 14 bases between them. From germline, CDR1 is KGHSH and CDR2 LQKENI. The data stem from a study of shared clonotypes between healthy human individuals. The study, taken as a whole, reports: When compared with the clonotypes that were shared by all four sorted-subset donors, the non-shared clonotypes turned out to have lower generation probabilities. A generally larger estimated richness was seen in naive subsets than in memory subsets.

Some clones are missing from TCRdb's copy, which holds only in-frame ones; the method was immunoSEQ multiplex PCR. This sample has millions of clones; approximately 95% occur once, and the top ten carry about 0.37%. The source material was naive CD4+ T cells from PBMCs. Subset defined: CD45RA+ positively selected. The sequence came from a young man in good health. Some clones in this sample may be carry-over from other donors' samples. The chain couples TRBV18 to TRBJ2-7; D is possibly TRBD1 (6 bases). CDR3 in amino acids: CASSSTGSSEQYF. The CDR3 region has the DNA TGTGCCAGCTCATCTACAGGGAGCAGCGAGCAGTACTTC.